These T cell receptor beta chains were read from a single sample in a study of T cells in localized non-small cell lung cancer. The repertoire was sequenced with immunoSEQ multiplex PCR; TCRdb's copy has only in-frame clones and lacks some. The sample yields 1,200 or so clones, about 26% seen once. This specimen was lung tumor tissue, taken before any cancer treatment. The source is a man aged 40 to 69 with stage II squamous cell lung carcinoma. Each CDR3 is given with its conserved first and last residue. The D gene is left open where the match is weak. Size is stated for part of the rows, as once, few or many counts, or as a class when the clone is expanded.

j_gene	abundance	v_gene	d_gene	CDR3nt	CDR3aa
TRBJ1-1	few	TRBV18	TRBD1	TGTGCCAGCTCCGGGGACAGGGGAACTGAAGCTTTCTTT	CASSGDRGTEAFF
TRBJ2-1	NA	TRBV10-2	TRBD1	TGCGCCAGCAGTCCTGCGGGTGGGACAGGGGCGAATGAGCAGTTCTTC	CASSPAGGTGANEQFF
TRBJ2-7	NA	TRBV29-1	NA	TGCAGCGTCTCCGGGACAACCGTTAAAGAGTACGAGCAGTACTTC	CSVSGTTVKEYEQYF
TRBJ1-1	hyperexpanded	TRBV9	NA	TGTGCCAGCAGCGTAACTGTGGGCCTGAACACTGAAGCTTTCTTT	CASSVTVGLNTEAFF
TRBJ2-5	NA	TRBV19	TRBD1	TGTGCCAGTAGCTCAATATCCGGGACAGGGAAGGAGACCCAGTACTTC	CASSSISGTGKETQYF
TRBJ1-5	few	TRBV19	NA	TGTGCCAGTTCAGGGATGGCGAATCAGCCCCAGCATTTT	CASSGMANQPQHF
TRBJ2-7	NA	TRBV29-1	TRBD1	TGCAGCGTTGGAGGTCAGGACAGGGGGACCTACGAGCAGTACTTC	CSVGGQDRGTYEQYF
TRBJ2-3	few	TRBV11-3	NA	TGTGCCAGCAGCCCCGCCCACAGAGACACAGATACGCAGTATTTT	CASSPAHRDTDTQYF
TRBJ2-7	once	TRBV5-1	NA	TGCGCCAGCAGCCCCAGGGTATCCAGCTACGAGCAGTACTTC	CASSPRVSSYEQYF
TRBJ2-1	NA	TRBV5-1	TRBD2	TGCGCCAGCAGCTCGGTAGGCCGAGCGGGAGGGAGGCACAATGAGCAGTTCTTC	CASSSVGRAGGRHNEQFF
TRBJ2-3	few	TRBV6-8	TRBD1	TGTGCCAGCAGTAAGGACAGGGGGACAGGGACAGATACGCAGTATTTT	CASSKDRGTGTDTQYF
TRBJ2-1	NA	TRBV11-3	TRBD2	TGTGCCAGCAGCCAAACTGGGGGACTAGCGATATGGTCCTACAATGAGCAGTTCTTC	CASSQTGGLAIWSYNEQFF
TRBJ2-6	NA	TRBV30	NA	TGTGCCTGGAGTGTACGTGGAGGCTTTGGGGCCAACGTCCTGACTTTC	CAWSVRGGFGANVLTF
TRBJ2-1	few	TRBV19	TRBD2	TGTGCCAGTAGGGCTATGGTGGAGCGGGAGGGACGAGGCAATGAGCAGTTCTTC	CASRAMVEREGRGNEQFF
TRBJ2-3	medium-sized	TRBV9	NA	TGTGCCAGCAGCCTACTTCCAGCGGCCCTTGGAACAGATACGCAGTATTTT	CASSLLPAALGTDTQYF
TRBJ2-1	NA	TRBV29-1	TRBD1	TGCAGCGTAACGACAGGGGGCAGCTCCTACAATGAGCAGTTCTTC	CSVTTGGSSYNEQFF
TRBJ2-7	few	TRBV4-1	TRBD2	TGCGCCAGCAGCCAGGGCGGACTAGCTAACGAGCAGTACTTC	CASSQGGLANEQYF
TRBJ2-2	few	TRBV7-5	NA	TGTGCCAGCAGCCGAACAGGGGGGTATGTGAACACCGGGGAGCTGTTTTTT	CASSRTGGYVNTGELFF
TRBJ2-1	NA	TRBV15	NA	TGTGCCACCAGCAGAGGTGCAGGGAACAATGAGCAGTTCTTC	CATSRGAGNNEQFF
TRBJ2-3	NA	TRBV6-8	NA	TGTGCCATCAGTGTGGGCACCACAGATACGCAGTATTTT	CAISVGTTDTQYF
TRBJ1-1	NA	TRBV6-8	NA	TGTGCCAGCACTCTACCCGGGGGGGGTGAAGCTTTCTTT	CASTLPGGGEAFF
TRBJ2-5	few	TRBV10-3	TRBD1	TGTGCCATCAGTGAGTCGATTCCCAGGGGGTTACGAGAGACCCAGTACTTC	CAISESIPRGLRETQYF